A single sample is the source of the 14 T cell receptor beta chains below, sequenced in a study of CD8+ T cells in alopecia areata. RNA extraction was followed by reverse transcription into cDNA, which acted as the sequencing template. Sequencing used immunoSEQ multiplex PCR; TCRdb keeps in-frame clones, though not all of them. The sample includes fewer than 150,000 clones, around two fifths of them seen just once. Sequencing was carried out using CD4+ T cells sorted from blood. These receptor sequences come from a human donor with alopecia areata.

This clone was seen only a few times. The CDR3, as DNA: TGTGCCAGCAGTGATGACAGGGGCTCCTACGAGCAGTACTTC. This codes for CASSDDRGSYEQYF. This sequence joins TRBV25-1 and TRBJ2-7; 8 bases map to TRBD1. This CDR3 spans 14 amino acids. The germline gives CDR1 MGHDK, CDR2 SYGVNS. V was pared by 3 bases and J by 0 bases, with 1 base of the junction left unmatched.

A remark on this clone: The same CDR3 arises from other DNA sequences in this sample as well. The chain combines TRBV30 with TRBJ2-5, with D unclear. Germline-derived CDR1 and CDR2 are GTSNPN and SVGIG (reference sequence). The CDR3 is 13 amino acids. V was clipped by 0 bases and J by 2 bases, with 7 bases between them. The CDR3 DNA sequence: TGTGCCTGGAGTGTACTTCTTCAAGAGACCCAGTACTTC. Translated, it gives CAWSVLLQETQYF.

The chain links TRBV25-1 to TRBJ1-1; D is perhaps TRBD1 (5 bases). CDR3 length equals 15 residues. Germline lookup yields CDR1 MGHDK and CDR2 SYGVNS. Trimming shortened V by 4 bases and J by 3 bases, and 15 bases separated the two germline ends. The CDR3 protein is CASSGGRVRDTEAFF. The CDR3 DNA reads TGTGCCAGCAGTGGAGGACGTGTCAGGGACACTGAAGCTTTCTTT.

This clone was seen a handful of times. The rearrangement joins TRBV29-1 to TRBJ2-2, with 14 bases that match TRBD2. Germline V lookup: CDR1 SQVTM, CDR2 ANQGSEA. The J segment lost 4 bases and the V segment lost 7 bases, leaving 8 bases of the junction unmatched. This CDR3 contains 16 residues. The CDR3 protein is CSAGTSGSPITGELFF. As DNA, the CDR3 is TGCAGCGCCGGGACTAGCGGGAGTCCCATCACCGGGGAGCTGTTTTTT.

The chain carries TRBV5-1 and TRBJ2-7, with a weak D call TRBD2 (5 bases). V was trimmed by 1 base and J by 0 bases, leaving 11 bases between them. Germline loops: CDR1 SGHRS, CDR2 YFSETQ. The CDR3 is made up of 15 amino acids. This CDR3 is CASSLRAGTSYEQYF. The DNA of the CDR3 is TGCGCCAGCAGCTTGAGGGCGGGCACCTCCTACGAGCAGTACTTC.

The V call is TRBV30, the J call TRBJ2-5; no clear D. The germline CDR1 and CDR2 sequences are GTSNPN and SVGIG (reference sequence). The CDR3 loop spans 11 amino acids. V lost 2 bases and J 2 bases, leaving 3 bases between the germline ends. The CDR3 DNA reads TGTGCCTGGAGTTCACAAGAGACCCAGTACTTC. Translated: CAWSSQETQYF.

This chain joins TRBV30 and TRBJ2-3; no clear D. Trimming took off 2 bases at V and 2 bases at J, with 11 bases between the two ends. This CDR3 spans 14 amino acids. CDR1 and CDR2 from the germline V gene are GTSNPN and SVGIG (reference sequence). The CDR3 DNA sequence: TGTGCCTGGAGTAGAGGTCTTAACACAGATACGCAGTATTTT. It codes for CAWSRGLNTDTQYF.

V is TRBV30 and J is TRBJ1-2; weak D call: TRBD1 (5 bases). The V end was cut by 5 bases, the J end by 6 bases, with 10 bases between. In germline, CDR1 is GTSNPN, CDR2 SVGIG (reference sequence). The CDR3 covers 11 residues. The CDR3 loop reads CAWRRVHGYTF. In DNA, the CDR3 is TGTGCCTGGCGCAGGGTTCATGGCTACACCTTC.

The chain employs TRBV4-1 and TRBJ1-2; 7 bases match TRBD1. V trimming: 5 bases; J trimming: 2 bases; junction bases outside the gene matches: 2. The CDR3 has 13 amino acids. CDR1 is MGHRA, CDR2 YSYEKL, per germline. The CDR3 protein is CASSEGQNYGYTF. CDR3 sequence (DNA): TGCGCCAGCAGCGAGGGACAGAACTATGGCTACACCTTC.

The chain has TRBV29-1 and TRBJ2-1; 10 bases line up with TRBD2. The germline CDR1 and CDR2 sequences are SQVTM and ANQGSEA. The CDR3 spans 17 residues. Trimming cost V 7 bases and J 5 bases; bases outside gene matches: 17. The CDR3 region is CSGRWGAGGLRNNEQFF. The CDR3 DNA follows: TGCAGCGGTCGGTGGGGAGCGGGGGGGCTGCGGAACAATGAGCAGTTCTTC.

The gene calls are TRBV29-1 and TRBJ1-5, with a possible D match to TRBD1 (6 bases). CDR1 and CDR2 (germline): SQVTM, ANQGSEA. CDR3 length: 15 amino acids. V was cut by 4 bases and J by 2 bases, with 15 bases left in between. The CDR3 DNA is TGCAGCGTTGTGGGGCAGGGGATTGGCAATCAGCCCCAGCATTTT. Protein product: CSVVGQGIGNQPQHF. The variable domain in full, with the rest retrieved from reference TRBV29-1 and TRBJ1-5, is SAVISQKPSRDICQRGTSLTIQCQVDSQVTMMFWYRQQPGQSLTLIATANQGSEATYESGFVIDKFPISRPNLTFSTLTVSNMSPEDSSIYLCSVVGQGIGNQPQHFGDGTRLSIL.

The chain joins TRBV30 to TRBJ2-6; no clear D. Per germline, CDR1 GTSNPN and CDR2 SVGIG (reference sequence). V lost 3 bases, J lost 3 bases, and 6 bases lay in between. CDR3 size: 13 residues. Written as DNA, the CDR3 is TGTGCCTGGAGGGTACATGGGGCCAACGTCCTGACTTTC. This sequence encodes CAWRVHGANVLTF. Variable domain in full (rest from reference TRBV30 and TRBJ2-6): SQTIHQWPATLVQPVGSPLSLECTVEGTSNPNLYWYRQAAGRGLQLLFYSVGIGQISSEVPQNLSASRPQDRQFILSSKKLLLSDSGFYLCAWRVHGANVLTFGAGSRLTVL.

J is TRBJ1-2 and V is TRBV7-6, with D hard to call. The CDR3 has 14 amino acids. V was cut by 1 base and J by 2 bases, with 8 bases left in between. The V gene's germline CDR1 is SGHVS and CDR2 FNYEAQ. CDR3 amino acids: CASSLGGLNYGYTF. The CDR3 DNA reads TGTGCCAGCAGCTTAGGTGGATTGAACTATGGCTACACCTTC. The entire variable domain, with the rest obtained from reference TRBV7-6 and TRBJ1-2, is as follows: GAGVSQSPRYKVTKRGQDVALRCDPISGHVSLYWYRQALGQGPEFLTYFNYEAQQDKSGLPNDRFSAERPEGSISTLTIQRTEQRDSAMYRCASSLGGLNYGYTFGSGTRLTVV.

The rearrangement joins TRBV29-1 to TRBJ2-5, with TRBD2 identical over 8 bases. Germline V lookup: CDR1 SQVTM, CDR2 ANQGSEA. Trimming took 7 bases from V and 5 from J; bases not matched to a gene: 15. The CDR3 consists of 15 residues. CDR3 nucleotides: TGCAGCGCCCTGACTAGCGCCCGAGCTAGTGAGACCCAGTACTTC. Translation gives CSALTSARASETQYF.